This TCR beta chain was sequenced during a study of blood T cell repertoires in COVID-19. Overall study context: Samples taken during acute and convalescent COVID-19 were collected in the United States, Italy and Spain. In each case, the material was cDNA or gDNA derived from T cells, B-cell-depleted T cells, or PBMCs.

Per the original data handling: It was from reference gene primer amplification that nucleated cell counts were estimated. Sequenced by immunoSEQ multiplex PCR; TCRdb stores in-frame clones only, minus some. The DNA was the basis for D and trimming; V, J and clone size are from that table. The sample consists of approximately 48,000 clones, around 83% of them appearing once. J gave up 1 base and V 7 bases, and 1 base lay outside the gene matches. CDR3 size: 12 residues. Germline V gene sequence: CDR1 SQVTM, CDR2 ANQGSEA. Sequencing was performed on peripheral blood. The receptor's source is a man in his sixties with acute or convalescent COVID-19. This chain uses TRBV29-1 with TRBJ2-3; 8 bases are shared with TRBD2. DNA for the CDR3: TGCAGCGCGACTAGCGGCACAGATACGCAGTATTTT. This translates into CSATSGTDTQYF.